This TCR beta chain was identified in a study of Ad26.COV2.S vaccination and SARS-CoV-2 variants. About the research overall: Ad26.COV2.S arm of COV1001 included the donor. Ad26.COV2.S shots went into the muscle once or twice, 56 days apart. The study, taken as a whole, reports: Possible underestimation of total T cell responses by the TCR breadth and depth analyses was noted.

Comment on this clone: Its antigen is not identified.

Germline values: CDR1 LNHDA, CDR2 SQIVND (reference sequence). V dropped 5 bases and J dropped 0 bases, with 13 bases sitting between them. The CDR3 contains 15 residues. TCRdb's copy holds only in-frame clones and misses some; the assay was immunoSEQ multiplex PCR. The sample lists about 680,000 clones, around 89% occurring once. Treatment denoted: roughly 18 received Ad26.COV2.S at low or high dose, single or two shots; about 5 received placebo; per-sample allocation not given. Sampling happened 63 days after the first vaccine or placebo injection. The clonotype originates from a person between 18 and 60 years old who received the Ad26.COV2.S COVID-19 vaccine or a placebo. Source: peripheral blood, taken in a trial of Ad26.COV2.S vaccine versus placebo. V gene TRBV19 combines with J gene TRBJ1-2, with D possibly matching TRBD1 (5 bases). CDR3 amino acids: CASSPSSTANYGYTF. CDR3 sequence (DNA): TGTGCCAGTAGTCCATCCTCGACAGCTAACTATGGCTACACCTTC. The full variable domain, rest sourced from reference TRBV19 and TRBJ1-2, is DGGITQSPKYLFRKEGQNVTLSCEQNLNHDAMYWYRQDPGQGLRLIYYSQIVNDFQKGDIAEGYSVSREKKESFPLTVTSAQKNPTAFYLCASSPSSTANYGYTFGSGTRLTVV.